The present T cell receptor (beta chain) was sequenced within a study of T cell repertoires in cytomegalovirus infection. Study in general: Carrying CMV and the relevant HLA type showed in public TCR beta signatures. Study-level points and caveats: What dominated the ex vivo response were HLA-C-restricted CMV-specific TCR beta clonotypes. Identification of carriers of CMV plus the relevant HLA was achieved through cumulative public TCR beta family frequency.

In regard to this clonotype: Its antigen is still unknown.

Germline-derived CDR1 and CDR2 are LNHDA and SQIVND (reference sequence). The CDR3 has 15 residues. Trimming stripped 6 bases from V and 3 bases from J, with 17 bases between. TCRdb analysed the reads with MiXCR anew, one entry per CDR3 protein. The table lists around 300,000 distinct CDR3 sequences, about 26% of them singletons. The clonotype comes from a human donor in good health (CMV status not recorded). Some clones in this sample may be carry-over from other donors' samples. The sequencing input was PBMCs. V gene TRBV19 combines with J gene TRBJ2-5; D uncertain. The CDR3 DNA reads as TGTGCCAGTAGGGCACGAAGTTATCGGAAAGAGACCCAGTACTTC. It is translated as CASRARSYRKETQYF.